The clone carrying this T cell receptor beta chain was recorded at least ten times. The data derive from a study of kidney transplant recipient with SARS-CoV-2 infection. TCRdb re-analysed the reads in MiXCR, keeping a single row per CDR3 protein. Counted here are about 240,000 distinct CDR3 sequences, about 28% occurring once; the ten biggest clones make up roughly 7%. From germline, CDR1 is MNHNY and CDR2 SVGAGI (reference sequence). The CDR3 has 12 amino acids. V was clipped by 0 bases and J by 2 bases, with 2 bases between them. The chain has TRBV6-6 and TRBJ2-7; D remains unclear. The clonotype originates from a male patient in his thirties who had COVID-19 and was a kidney transplant recipient. Some T cells may have come from the graft donor. The sequencing used a blood sample, collected at baseline and on day 111 from a kidney transplant recipient. The CDR3 nucleotides read TGTGCCAGCAGTTACTCGGCCTACGAGCAGTACTTC. This translates into CASSYSAYEQYF.